This TCR beta chain was observed in a study of cytomegalovirus exposure and HLA in healthy donors. Study at large: Drawn from HLA-typed donors, approximately 86 million unique TCRs were held in an early data release.

Study conclusions and caveats: There were some public TCRs occurring in many donors, but most TCR sequences were rare. It was shown in a later analysis that HLA-associated TCR beta chains were more clonally expanded than other, equally common chains.

In regard to this clone: Its target is unknown.

The CDR3 has 13 residues. V was clipped by 6 bases and J by 9 bases; unmatched bases: 10. The germline V gene has CDR1 KGHSH and CDR2 LQKENI. 60 Vbeta and 13 Jbeta primers were used in PCR. The data were produced by immunoSEQ multiplex PCR, yet TCRdb's version contains in-frame clones alone and is incomplete. Of about 180,000 clones listed, roughly four fifths are singletons. The sample comprised PBMCs. The chain uses TRBV18 and TRBJ1-1, with TRBD1 matching 7 bases. The sequence derives from a female donor in good health and CMV-seronegative. CDR3 loop: CASSRGQTPQAFF. CDR3 coding DNA: TGTGCCAGCTCGCGGGGACAGACACCGCAAGCTTTCTTT.